This is a list of T cell receptor beta chains from one sample in a study of T-cell memory formation after mild COVID-19. TCRdb reprocessed the 5' RACE reads via MiXCR and lists one record per CDR3 protein. The repertoire consists of 65,000 to 90,000 distinct CDR3 sequences, with about 15% occurring once and the leading ten covering 30% to 35%. Sequencing was carried out using PBMCs or a T cell subset sorted from them (not recorded which). The origin of the receptors is an adult woman who had mild COVID-19 (a few samples of this study predate the infection). Cell type and time point are not known. Both conserved end residues are part of each CDR3. Each record gives: D gene, V gene, clone size, J gene, CDR3 DNA, CDR3 protein. D genes are given only for firm matches. A clone size is listed for some rows: how often the clone was seen (once, few, many), or a class if it is expanded.

d_gene: TRBD1
v_gene: TRBV6-6
abundance: -
j_gene: TRBJ1-2
CDR3nt: TGTGCCAGCAGTCCAGGGGGCGCAACCTATGGCTACACCTTC
CDR3aa: CASSPGGATYGYTF

d_gene: -
v_gene: TRBV4-2
abundance: -
j_gene: TRBJ1-5
CDR3nt: TGTGCCAGCAGCCCCCCAGGAGATCAGCCCCAGCATTTT
CDR3aa: CASSPPGDQPQHF

d_gene: -
v_gene: TRBV5-1
abundance: -
j_gene: TRBJ2-7
CDR3nt: TGCGCCAGCACCCTGGACGGGTCCTACGAGCAGTACTTC
CDR3aa: CASTLDGSYEQYF

d_gene: TRBD1
v_gene: TRBV12-3/TRBV12-4
abundance: few
j_gene: TRBJ2-7
CDR3nt: TGTGCCAGCAGTCCGACAGGGGCCCCCTACGAGCAGTACTTC
CDR3aa: CASSPTGAPYEQYF

d_gene: -
v_gene: TRBV19
abundance: few
j_gene: TRBJ1-1
CDR3nt: TGTGCCAGTAGTTTTGCAGGGACCGTGAATGAAGCTTTCTTT
CDR3aa: CASSFAGTVNEAFF

d_gene: -
v_gene: TRBV19
abundance: -
j_gene: TRBJ2-7
CDR3nt: TGTGCCAGTAGTCCGGACGCAGGAGGGTGGGTCTCCTACGAGCAGTACTTC
CDR3aa: CASSPDAGGWVSYEQYF

d_gene: TRBD1
v_gene: TRBV30
abundance: -
j_gene: TRBJ2-7
CDR3nt: TGTGCCCTGATCGCCGGGACAGGGATCTCCTACGAGCAGTACTTC
CDR3aa: CALIAGTGISYEQYF

d_gene: -
v_gene: TRBV7-8
abundance: many
j_gene: TRBJ2-3
CDR3nt: TGTGCCAGCAGCTTAACTAGTTGGGGTGATACGCAGTATTTT
CDR3aa: CASSLTSWGDTQYF

d_gene: -
v_gene: TRBV4-3
abundance: -
j_gene: TRBJ1-1
CDR3nt: TGCGCCAGCAGCCAGCTTAGTTCTCTGAACACTGAAGCTTTCTTT
CDR3aa: CASSQLSSLNTEAFF

d_gene: -
v_gene: TRBV24-1
abundance: few
j_gene: TRBJ2-2
CDR3nt: TGTGCCACCAGTGATTTTTCTGGGCCCGGGGAGCTGTTTTTT
CDR3aa: CATSDFSGPGELFF

d_gene: -
v_gene: TRBV6-5
abundance: few
j_gene: TRBJ2-5
CDR3nt: TGTGCCAGCAGTTACTCGTTTGGGGGCGAGACCCAGTACTTC
CDR3aa: CASSYSFGGETQYF

d_gene: -
v_gene: TRBV6-5
abundance: few
j_gene: TRBJ1-1
CDR3nt: TGTGCCAGCAGTTTGGTGGGGGACACTGAAGCTTTCTTT
CDR3aa: CASSLVGDTEAFF

d_gene: -
v_gene: TRBV7-9
abundance: many
j_gene: TRBJ2-7
CDR3nt: TGTGCCAGCAGCCCCGGCTCCTACGAGCAGTACTTC
CDR3aa: CASSPGSYEQYF

d_gene: -
v_gene: TRBV28
abundance: few
j_gene: TRBJ1-5
CDR3nt: TGTGCCAGCAGCCTTTACTCCGAGAGCAATCAGCCCCAGCATTTT
CDR3aa: CASSLYSESNQPQHF

d_gene: -
v_gene: TRBV27
abundance: -
j_gene: TRBJ1-5
CDR3nt: TGTGCCAGCAGTTATTCGGGCAATCAGCCCCAGCATTTT
CDR3aa: CASSYSGNQPQHF

d_gene: -
v_gene: TRBV7-2
abundance: -
j_gene: TRBJ2-2
CDR3nt: TGTGCCAGCAGCTTATTCCCAGGGTTGGACACCGGGGAGCTGTTTTTT
CDR3aa: CASSLFPGLDTGELFF

d_gene: TRBD2
v_gene: TRBV20-1
abundance: few
j_gene: TRBJ2-1
CDR3nt: TGCAGTGCTAGAACCCCGACTAGCCCAAATGAGCAGTTCTTC
CDR3aa: CSARTPTSPNEQFF

d_gene: TRBD2
v_gene: TRBV7-9
abundance: -
j_gene: TRBJ2-1
CDR3nt: TGTGCCAGCAGCTTATATGGACTAGCGGGACTCATGGGCAATGAGCAGTTCTTC
CDR3aa: CASSLYGLAGLMGNEQFF

d_gene: -
v_gene: TRBV29-1
abundance: -
j_gene: TRBJ2-3
CDR3nt: TGCAGCGTTGCCGGGGGAGTGGCAGATACGCAGTATTTT
CDR3aa: CSVAGGVADTQYF

d_gene: TRBD2
v_gene: TRBV3-1
abundance: few
j_gene: TRBJ2-7
CDR3nt: TGTGCCAGCAGCCAACATCCCGAGGGACTAGTGAACGAGCAGTACTTC
CDR3aa: CASSQHPEGLVNEQYF

d_gene: -
v_gene: TRBV3-1
abundance: -
j_gene: TRBJ2-1
CDR3nt: TGTGCCAGCAGCCAAGGAGTTGAGGACGCTGACAATGAGCAGTTCTTC
CDR3aa: CASSQGVEDADNEQFF

d_gene: -
v_gene: TRBV29-1
abundance: few
j_gene: TRBJ2-1
CDR3nt: TGCAGCGTTAAGAGGGGGTCCCCCTACAATGAGCAGTTCTTC
CDR3aa: CSVKRGSPYNEQFF

d_gene: -
v_gene: TRBV4-3
abundance: -
j_gene: TRBJ2-1
CDR3nt: TGCGCCAGCAGCCCCTTCCGGGCCTCCTTCAATGAGCAGTTCTTC
CDR3aa: CASSPFRASFNEQFF